Each of the 24 T cell receptor beta chains below was sequenced from the same sample in a study of cytomegalovirus exposure and HLA in healthy donors. In the PCR, 60 Vbeta and 13 Jbeta primers were used. Sequencing used immunoSEQ multiplex PCR; TCRdb keeps in-frame clones, though not all of them. The sample includes approximately 110,000 clones, around four fifths seen only once; the top ten take about 8%. Sequencing was performed on PBMCs. All receptors come from a woman between 50 and 59 years old in good health and CMV-seropositive.

V usage is TRBV5-1 and J usage is TRBJ2-1; D not certain. CDR3 length: 16 amino acids. Per the germline V gene, CDR1 is SGHRS and CDR2 is YFSETQ. Trimming removed 0 bases from V and 4 bases from J, with 14 bases in between. CDR3 protein: CASSLGAQTVYNEQFF. The CDR3 coding sequence is TGCGCCAGCAGCTTGGGGGCCCAGACCGTTTACAATGAGCAGTTCTTC. Combining the CDR3 with reference TRBV5-1 and TRBJ2-1 gives the whole variable domain KAGVTQTPRYLIKTRGQQVTLSCSPISGHRSVSWYQQTPGQGLQFLFEYFSETQRNKGNFPGRFSGRQFSNSRSEMNVSTLELGDSALYLCASSLGAQTVYNEQFFGPGTRLTVL.

The CDR3 region is CASTAGLATYNEQFF. The CDR3, as DNA: TGCGCCAGCACGGCGGGACTAGCGACATACAATGAGCAGTTCTTC. The chain carries TRBV10-2 and TRBJ2-1, with TRBD2 matching 10 bases. With 7 bases clipped from V and 4 bases from J, the junction kept 7 bases outside the gene matches. This CDR3 comprises 15 residues. Germline lookup yields CDR1 WSHSY and CDR2 SAAADI.

The sample holds one count of this clone. This chain joins TRBV27 and TRBJ2-7; 10 nucleotides match TRBD2. CDR1 is MNHEY, CDR2 SMNVEV, per germline (reference sequence). V was pared by 6 bases and J by 4 bases, with 6 bases of the junction left unmatched. There are 14 residues in the CDR3. The CDR3 here is CASRQRGGVYEQYF. The CDR3 DNA reads TGTGCCAGCAGGCAGCGGGGGGGCGTTTACGAGCAGTACTTC.

J is TRBJ2-2 and V is TRBV19, with D maybe TRBD2 (5 bases). This CDR3 is 14 amino acids long. The germline V and J ends were trimmed by 1 base and 5 bases, with 8 bases remaining between them. The germline V gene encodes CDR1 LNHDA and CDR2 SQIVND (reference sequence). CDR3 sequence reads: CASSIGGRTGELFF. CDR3 in DNA: TGTGCCAGTAGTATAGGAGGGCGGACCGGGGAGCTGTTTTTT.

The chain has TRBV7-8 and TRBJ1-6; 8 positions match TRBD1. Trimming at V came to 5 bases and at J to 13 bases, leaving 10 bases not matched to a gene. The CDR3 runs to 14 residues. Germline values: CDR1 SGHVS, CDR2 FQNEAQ. The CDR3 region has the DNA TGTGCCAGCAGCCTCCGGGACAGGTTTTCTCCCCTCCACTTT. Residues: CASSLRDRFSPLHF. The whole variable domain, filled in from reference TRBV7-8 and TRBJ1-6, reads GAGVSQSPRYKVAKRGQDVALRCDPISGHVSLFWYQQALGQGPEFLTYFQNEAQLDKSGLPSDRFFAERPEGSVSTLKIQRTQQEDSAVYLCASSLRDRFSPLHFGNGTRLTVT.

The rearrangement joins TRBV7-9 to TRBJ2-2, with 12 bases identical to TRBD2. The junction had 6 bases not matched to a gene; V was cut back by 5 bases and J by 5 bases. The CDR3 runs to 16 residues. Per germline, CDR1 SEHNR and CDR2 FQNEAQ (reference sequence). CDR3 loop: CASSPPGLAGTGELFF. The CDR3 coding sequence is TGTGCCAGCAGCCCACCGGGACTAGCGGGTACCGGGGAGCTGTTTTTT.

V and J are TRBV6-5 and TRBJ2-7; D perhaps matches TRBD2 (6 bases). The V and J ends lost 5 bases and 5 bases respectively, with 16 bases between them. Germline CDR1 MNHEY, CDR2 SVGAGI. This CDR3 spans 14 amino acids. The CDR3 loop reads CASSTSGTSDEQYF. The CDR3 DNA reads TGTGCCAGCAGTACCTCTGGGACTTCCGACGAGCAGTACTTC.

The rearrangement uses TRBV6-1 and TRBJ2-5; 7 bases match TRBD1. CDR3 length: 14 residues. Per the germline V gene, CDR1 is MNHNS and CDR2 is SASEGT. With V trimmed by 1 base and J by 4 bases, 3 bases remained unmatched. CDR3 sequence (DNA): TGTGCCAGCAGTGAAGTAGCAGGGGGAGAGACCCAGTACTTC. Amino acids: CASSEVAGGETQYF.

The CDR3 loop reads CASSPGLAGGAGETQYF. The CDR3, as DNA: TGTGCCAGCAGCCCGGGACTAGCGGGGGGCGCGGGAGAGACCCAGTACTTC. The chain employs TRBV7-9 and TRBJ2-5; 15 bases align to TRBD2. The CDR3 totals 17 residues. Germline values: CDR1 SEHNR, CDR2 FQNEAQ (reference sequence). With V trimmed by 5 bases and J by 4 bases, 8 bases remained unmatched.

The chain recombines TRBV9 with TRBJ1-1, with TRBD1 as a possible D gene (6 bases). Germline assignment: CDR1 SGDLS and CDR2 YYNGEE. The ends were cut back, 0 bases at V and 3 bases at J, with 9 bases in the middle. This CDR3 region has 14 residues. The CDR3 protein is CASSVGDRYTEAFF. CDR3 DNA sequence: TGTGCCAGCAGCGTAGGAGACAGGTACACTGAAGCTTTCTTT.

The gene calls are TRBV7-3 and TRBJ1-2; D may be TRBD1 (6 bases). This CDR3 region has 14 residues. The germline V and J ends were trimmed by 1 base and 8 bases, with 14 bases remaining between them. CDR1 is SGHTA and CDR2 is FQGTGA in the germline V gene. The CDR3 DNA follows: TGTGCCAGCAGCTTAAGCCCAGGGGAAGGGGGCTACACCTTC. This encodes CASSLSPGEGGYTF.

V gene TRBV11-3 combines with J gene TRBJ2-7; D is uncertain. Germline assignment: CDR1 SGHNT and CDR2 YENEEA. V was pared by 4 bases and J by 9 bases, with 4 bases between. The CDR3 has 9 residues. The CDR3, as DNA: TGTGCCAGCAGCTCCGTGCAGTACTTC. Amino acids: CASSSVQYF.

This chain joins TRBV6-1 and TRBJ2-1, with TRBD2 matching over 7 bases. J was trimmed by 15 bases and V by 3 bases; bases with no gene match: 5. The CDR3 runs to 11 residues. CDR1 is MNHNS and CDR2 is SASEGT in the germline V gene. Here the CDR3 reads CASSDPGGRFF. CDR3 coding DNA: TGTGCCAGCAGTGACCCGGGGGGTCGGTTCTTC.

The chain links TRBV27 to TRBJ2-1, with D tentatively TRBD2 (6 bases). Germline values: CDR1 MNHEY, CDR2 SMNVEV (reference sequence). This CDR3 is built from 16 residues. V lost 5 bases and J lost 6, with 20 bases in between. The CDR3 loop is CASSQGTAPFFNEQFF. CDR3 nucleotides: TGTGCCAGCAGTCAAGGGACTGCCCCCTTTTTCAATGAGCAGTTCTTC.

This rearrangement joins TRBV1 to TRBJ2-3; the table's TRBD1 call for D was not verified on the DNA. TRBV1 is noted as a pseudogene. CDR3 size: 15 residues. The CDR3 sequence is CTSSQERRSGSTQYF. The CDR3 DNA reads as TGCACCAGCAGCCAAGAGCGGCGGTCAGGGTCTACGCAGTATTTT.

V gene TRBV7-3 combines with J gene TRBJ2-3, with D possibly matching TRBD2 (6 bases). The CDR3 extends over 17 amino acids. Germline V gene data show CDR1 as SGHTA and CDR2 as FQGTGA. V dropped 5 bases and J dropped 0 bases, with 18 bases sitting between them. This CDR3 is CASSPIHRRDSTDTQYF. The CDR3 coding sequence is TGTGCCAGCAGCCCAATCCATCGGAGGGATAGCACAGATACGCAGTATTTT.

This chain uses TRBV4-3 with TRBJ2-7, with 8 bases aligning to TRBD2. V lost 4 bases to trimming and J lost 3 bases; unmatched junction nucleotides: 14. CDR1 is LGHNA, CDR2 YSLEER, per germline. This CDR3 has 17 amino acids. The CDR3 protein is CASSPVGSGGHIYEQYF. CDR3 sequence (DNA): TGCGCCAGCAGCCCCGTAGGGAGCGGGGGCCATATCTACGAGCAGTACTTC.

Here the CDR3 reads CASSVVGTGGETQYF. In DNA form, the CDR3 reads TGTGCCAGCAGCGTAGTGGGGACAGGGGGGGAGACCCAGTACTTC. The rearrangement links TRBV9 to TRBJ2-5; TRBD1 agrees at 11 bases. Germline V CDR1 and CDR2: SGDLS, YYNGEE. The V and J ends lost 0 bases and 5 bases, in that order; junction bases with no gene match: 3. CDR3 length: 15 amino acids.

The rearrangement uses TRBV27 and TRBJ1-4; D remains unclear. The V gene's germline CDR1 is MNHEY and CDR2 SMNVEV (reference sequence). The CDR3 covers 18 residues. Trimming took 5 bases from V and 0 from J, leaving 19 bases between them. The CDR3 nucleotides read TGTGCCAGCAGTCGCTGGGCCCACAGCACAGCAACTAATGAAAAACTGTTTTTT. It yields the protein CASSRWAHSTATNEKLFF.

This chain joins TRBV19 and TRBJ2-3; 8 bases line up with TRBD2. The V gene end was trimmed by 7 bases and the J gene end by 1 base; junction bases not matched to a gene: 4. This CDR3 comprises 14 residues. Germline lookup yields CDR1 LNHDA and CDR2 SQIVND (reference sequence). The CDR3 DNA reads as TGTGCCAGTACGGGGGGGGAGGGCACAGATACGCAGTATTTT. This codes for CASTGGEGTDTQYF.

This chain connects TRBV6-5 to TRBJ1-3; D is perhaps TRBD1 (5 bases). This CDR3 has 14 residues. Trimming shortened V by 5 bases and J by 0 bases, and 8 bases separated the two germline ends. Germline values: CDR1 MNHEY, CDR2 SVGAGI. CDR3 DNA: TGTGCCAGCAGTGCAGGGTTCTCTGGAAACACCATATATTTT. Amino acids: CASSAGFSGNTIYF.

The CDR3 DNA sequence: TGTGCCAGCTCTACTAGCGGGAGGGAGACCCAGTACTTC. It codes for CASSTSGRETQYF. The rearrangement links TRBV18 to TRBJ2-5; 12 positions match TRBD2. Germline trimming cut 6 bases from V and 5 bases from J; bases unmatched to any gene: 1. This CDR3 is built from 13 residues. Per the germline V gene, CDR1 is KGHSH and CDR2 is LQKENI.

The V call is TRBV6-5, the J call TRBJ2-7; unclear D gene. Trimming took off 5 bases at V and 1 base at J, with 6 bases between the two ends. The CDR3 totals 12 residues. The germline gives CDR1 MNHEY, CDR2 SVGAGI. The CDR3 nucleotides read TGTGCCAGCAGTCAGGATTCCTACGAGCAGTACTTC. This translates into CASSQDSYEQYF.

V and J are TRBV28 and TRBJ2-7; 7 nucleotides align to TRBD1. V gave up 2 bases and J gave up 7 bases; unmatched junction bases: 11. The germline V gene has CDR1 MDHEN and CDR2 SYDVKM. The CDR3 runs to 15 residues. CDR3 sequence: CASSLTPTGASEQYF. CDR3 coding DNA: TGTGCCAGCAGTTTAACCCCTACAGGGGCCAGTGAGCAGTACTTC.